This is a list of T cell receptor beta chains from one sample in a study of blood T cell repertoires in COVID-19. Assay used: immunoSEQ multiplex PCR; TCRdb lists only in-frame clones, some missing. Of roughly 250,000 clones listed, around 87% are singletons. Sequenced sample: peripheral blood. Every receptor here comes from a man in his fifties or sixties who had recovered from COVID-19. CDR3s include the opening cysteine and the closing phenylalanine or tryptophan.

j_call,v_call,cdr3_aa
TRBJ1-2,TRBV19,CASSITGGDYGYTF
TRBJ2-5,TRBV7-8,CASSFEKVAGQETQYF
TRBJ1-1,TRBV7-6,CASSRDTPKSWTEAFF
TRBJ1-1,TRBV19,CASNSQGAPEAFF
TRBJ2-7,TRBV6-5,CASSYSGDGYEQYF
TRBJ2-5,TRBV9,CASSARNAGGQGETQYF
TRBJ2-4,TRBV5-1,CASSLATGVKNIQYF
TRBJ1-2,TRBV30,CAWDPGGYGYTF
TRBJ1-1,TRBV9,CASSAQGPNTEAFF
TRBJ1-1,TRBV5-5,CASRNDRASTEAFF
TRBJ1-2,TRBV27,CASRVGQGLYGYTF
TRBJ2-7,TRBV4-2,CASSQTTGTRGREQYF
TRBJ1-5,TRBV3-1/TRBV3-2,CASSQDSSGQPQHF
TRBJ1-2,TRBV3-1/TRBV3-2,CASSPRKGNGYTF
TRBJ2-5,TRBV5-1,CASSGEGRGPETQYF
TRBJ1-2,TRBV5-1,CASSLAGQGLEGYTF
TRBJ1-2,TRBV10-3,CAIRQGMGRSNYGYTF
TRBJ2-5,TRBV3-1/TRBV3-2,CASSHKSGGQETQYF
TRBJ1-2,TRBV28,CASSFPGNNYGYTF
TRBJ2-5,TRBV19,CASSMGQKGVTQYF
TRBJ1-2,TRBV28,CASSLRTGLWYGYTF
TRBJ2-2,TRBV27,CASSLYGGAGELFF
TRBJ1-5,TRBV19,CASSGGQGYSRQPQHF
TRBJ1-3,TRBV29-1,CSVGQAPGNTIYF
TRBJ2-1,TRBV24-1,CATSAGTGFGNEQFF
TRBJ2-7,TRBV9,CASSVSATSLEQYF
TRBJ1-5,TRBV15,CATSRWTGRYQPQHF
TRBJ1-2,TRBV7-9,CASSLDTGAVVYYGYTF